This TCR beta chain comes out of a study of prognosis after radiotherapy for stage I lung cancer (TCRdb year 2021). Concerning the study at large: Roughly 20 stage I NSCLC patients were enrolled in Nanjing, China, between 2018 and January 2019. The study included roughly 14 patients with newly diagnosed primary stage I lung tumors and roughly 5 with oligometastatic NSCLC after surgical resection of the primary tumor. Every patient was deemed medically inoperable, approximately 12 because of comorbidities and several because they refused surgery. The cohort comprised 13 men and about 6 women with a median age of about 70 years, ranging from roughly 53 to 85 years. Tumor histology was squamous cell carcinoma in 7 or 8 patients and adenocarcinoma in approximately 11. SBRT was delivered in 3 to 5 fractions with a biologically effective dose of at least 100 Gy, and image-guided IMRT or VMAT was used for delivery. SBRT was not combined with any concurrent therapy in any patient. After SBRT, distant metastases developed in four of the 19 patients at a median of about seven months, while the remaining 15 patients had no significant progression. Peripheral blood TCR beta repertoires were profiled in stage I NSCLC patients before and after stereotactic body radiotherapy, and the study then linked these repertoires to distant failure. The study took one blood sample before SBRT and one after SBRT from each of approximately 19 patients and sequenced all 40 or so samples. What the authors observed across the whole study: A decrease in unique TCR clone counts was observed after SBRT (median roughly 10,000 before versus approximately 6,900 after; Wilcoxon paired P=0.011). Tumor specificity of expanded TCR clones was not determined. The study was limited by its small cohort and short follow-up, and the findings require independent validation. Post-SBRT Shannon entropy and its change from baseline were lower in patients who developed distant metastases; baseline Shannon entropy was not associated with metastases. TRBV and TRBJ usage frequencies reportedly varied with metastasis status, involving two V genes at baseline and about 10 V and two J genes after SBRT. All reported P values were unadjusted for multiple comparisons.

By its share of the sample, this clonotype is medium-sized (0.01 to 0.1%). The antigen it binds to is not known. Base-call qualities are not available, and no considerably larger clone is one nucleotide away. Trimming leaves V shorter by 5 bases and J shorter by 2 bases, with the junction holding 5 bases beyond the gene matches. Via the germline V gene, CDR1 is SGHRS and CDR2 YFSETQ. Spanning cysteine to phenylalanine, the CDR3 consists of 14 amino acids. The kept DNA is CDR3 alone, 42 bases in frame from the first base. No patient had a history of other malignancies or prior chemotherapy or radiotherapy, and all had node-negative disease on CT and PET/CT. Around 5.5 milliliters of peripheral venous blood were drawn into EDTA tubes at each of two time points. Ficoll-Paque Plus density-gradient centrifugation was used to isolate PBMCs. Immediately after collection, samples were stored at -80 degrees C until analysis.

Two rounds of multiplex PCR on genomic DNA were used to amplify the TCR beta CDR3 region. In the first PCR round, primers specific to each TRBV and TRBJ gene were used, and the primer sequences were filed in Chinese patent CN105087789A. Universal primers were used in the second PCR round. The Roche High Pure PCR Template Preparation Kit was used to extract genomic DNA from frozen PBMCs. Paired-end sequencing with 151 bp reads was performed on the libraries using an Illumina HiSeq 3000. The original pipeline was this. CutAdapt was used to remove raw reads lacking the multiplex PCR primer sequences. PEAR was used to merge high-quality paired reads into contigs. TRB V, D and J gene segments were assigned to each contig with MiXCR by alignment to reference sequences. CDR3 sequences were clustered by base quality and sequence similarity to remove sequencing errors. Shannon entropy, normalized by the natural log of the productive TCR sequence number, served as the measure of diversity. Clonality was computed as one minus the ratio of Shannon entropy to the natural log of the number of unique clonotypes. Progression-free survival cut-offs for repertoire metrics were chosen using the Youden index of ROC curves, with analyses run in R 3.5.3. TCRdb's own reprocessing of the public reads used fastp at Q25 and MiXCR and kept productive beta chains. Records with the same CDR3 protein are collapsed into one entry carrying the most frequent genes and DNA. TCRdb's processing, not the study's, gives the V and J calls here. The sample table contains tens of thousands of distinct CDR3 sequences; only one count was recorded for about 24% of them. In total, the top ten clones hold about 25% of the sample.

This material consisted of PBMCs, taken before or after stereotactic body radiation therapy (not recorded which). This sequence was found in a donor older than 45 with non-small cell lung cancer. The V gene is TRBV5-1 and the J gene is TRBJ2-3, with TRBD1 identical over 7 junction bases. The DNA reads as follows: TGCGCCAGCAGTCCCGGGACAGCCACAGATACGCAGTATTTT. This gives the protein CASSPGTATDTQYF.